This passage covers 25 T cell receptor beta chains from one sample sequenced in a study of cytotoxic CD8 clonotypes in ibrutinib-treated CLL. Using immunoSEQ multiplex PCR, the repertoire was profiled, and TCRdb retains in-frame clones only, with some absent. The sample lists some 200,000 clones; 72% were seen once. Sequenced here: PBMCs, sampled after 24 months of ibrutinib treatment. The receptors were gathered from a human donor with chronic lymphocytic leukemia.

The V and J genes are TRBV11-3 and TRBJ2-7; 7 nucleotides match TRBD1. CDR3 length: 15 amino acids. Germline-derived CDR1 and CDR2 are SGHNT and YENEEA. V was clipped by 5 bases and J by 3 bases; unmatched bases: 10. CDR3 bases: TGTGCCAGCAGCACGCGCCAGGGGGTCAACTACGAGCAGTACTTC. This codes for CASSTRQGVNYEQYF.

The chain couples TRBV5-4 to TRBJ2-3, with 10 bases matching TRBD2. CDR1 and CDR2 from the germline V gene are SGHNT and YYREEE (reference sequence). V lost 2 bases, J lost 5 bases, and 17 bases stayed unmatched. The CDR3 length is 19 residues. In DNA form, the CDR3 reads TGTGCCAGCAGCTTCCGTTTAACTAGCGGGGACCAGCCCGTAGATACGCAGTATTTT. Translated, it gives CASSFRLTSGDQPVDTQYF.

The gene calls are TRBV6-5 and TRBJ2-1; 10 positions agree with TRBD2. The V gene end was trimmed by 2 bases and the J gene end by 9 bases; junction bases not matched to a gene: 7. This CDR3 comprises 15 residues. Per germline, CDR1 MNHEY and CDR2 SVGAGI. CDR3 in DNA: TGTGCCAGCAGTTACCGGCTAGCGGGAGTTGGTGAGCAGTTCTTC. Its translation is CASSYRLAGVGEQFF.

V and J are TRBV27 and TRBJ2-2, with no clear D. From germline, CDR1 is MNHEY and CDR2 SMNVEV (reference sequence). This CDR3 has 16 residues. Trimming shortened V by 0 bases and J by 0 bases, and 8 bases separated the two germline ends. CDR3 coding DNA: TGTGCCAGCAGTTTATCCTACCAGCCGAACACCGGGGAGCTGTTTTTT. Translation gives CASSLSYQPNTGELFF.

The rearrangement links TRBV30 to TRBJ2-7; the match to TRBD1 covers 7 bases. The CDR3 consists of 15 residues. J gave up 1 base and V 0 bases, and 6 bases lay outside the gene matches. The germline V gene has CDR1 GTSNPN and CDR2 SVGIG (reference sequence). In nucleotides, the CDR3 is TGTGCCTGGAGTGTACCTGGGACAGTATCCTACGAGCAGTACTTC. As protein: CAWSVPGTVSYEQYF.

The chain joins TRBV27 to TRBJ1-5; D is ambiguous. The CDR3 totals 18 residues. Trimming cost V 3 bases and J 0 bases, with 18 bases left between them. From germline, CDR1 is MNHEY and CDR2 SMNVEV (reference sequence). CDR3 loop: CASSFRDPRVFSNQPQHF. The CDR3 nucleotides are TGTGCCAGCAGTTTTAGAGACCCGAGAGTTTTTAGCAATCAGCCCCAGCATTTT.

V gene TRBV9 combines with J gene TRBJ1-5; TRBD1 is a possible D gene (5 bases). V lost 2 bases and J 5 bases, leaving 8 bases between the germline ends. Germline CDR1 is SGDLS and CDR2 is YYNGEE. The CDR3 spans 13 residues. CDR3 DNA: TGTGCCAGCAGCGTCGAGGGGCATCAGCCCCAGCATTTT. This sequence encodes CASSVEGHQPQHF. The full variable domain, its missing parts supplied by reference TRBV9 and TRBJ1-5, is DSGVTQTPKHLITATGQRVTLRCSPRSGDLSVYWYQQSLDQGLQFLIQYYNGEERAKGNILERFSAQQFPDLHSELNLSSLELGDSALYFCASSVEGHQPQHFGDGTRLSIL.

CDR3 nucleotide sequence: TGTGCCAGCAGCTTAGGGCAGGAAACCTATGGCTACACCTTC. It specifies CASSLGQETYGYTF. The chain has TRBV7-2 and TRBJ1-2; D gene uncertain. The CDR3 length is 14 residues. Germline V gene sequence: CDR1 SGHTA, CDR2 FQGNSA. Trimming cost V 1 base and J 4 bases, with 10 bases left between them.

The genes are TRBV4-2 and TRBJ2-7; D might be TRBD2 (5 bases). The CDR3 runs 15 residues. V dropped 0 bases and J dropped 3 bases, with 12 bases sitting between them. Germline V lookup: CDR1 LGHNA, CDR2 YNFKEQ. The CDR3 bases are TGTGCCAGCAGCCAAGATCCGACTACCTACTACGAGCAGTACTTC. This encodes CASSQDPTTYYEQYF.

V usage is TRBV7-9 and J usage is TRBJ1-3, with D hard to call. The CDR3 has 14 amino acids. V was pared by 0 bases and J by 4 bases, with 7 bases between. Per germline, CDR1 SEHNR and CDR2 FQNEAQ (reference sequence). The CDR3 region is CASSLAAGGNTIYF. CDR3 sequence (DNA): TGTGCCAGCAGCTTAGCGGCCGGGGGAAACACCATATATTTT.

The chain joins TRBV27 to TRBJ2-3; TRBD1 aligns across 11 bases. V gave up 6 bases and J gave up 5 bases; unmatched junction bases: 7. Germline CDR1 is MNHEY and CDR2 is SMNVEV (reference sequence). The CDR3 is 15 amino acids. The CDR3 is CASRDRGRIGDTQYF. CDR3 nucleotides: TGTGCCAGCAGGGACAGGGGGCGCATCGGAGATACGCAGTATTTT.

The chain couples TRBV7-2 to TRBJ2-7; 8 nucleotides agree with TRBD2. CDR3 length equals 15 residues. The V segment lost 4 bases and the J segment 5 bases; nucleotides outside the gene matches: 10. The germline V gene has CDR1 SGHTA and CDR2 FQGNSA. The CDR3 coding sequence is TGTGCCAGCAGCTCCGGGGGGAGCGGGAGCCACGAGCAGTACTTC. This encodes CASSSGGSGSHEQYF.

CDR3 region: CAISVDSLAGAQHF. The CDR3 DNA follows: TGTGCCATCAGTGTTGACAGTCTAGCTGGGGCCCAGCATTTT. The chain links TRBV10-3 to TRBJ1-5; possibly TRBD1 for D (5 bases). With 4 bases removed from V and 11 bases from J, the gap between germline ends came to 18 bases. CDR1 ENHRY and CDR2 SYGVKD come from the germline V gene. The CDR3 loop spans 14 amino acids.

The chain has TRBV5-1 and TRBJ1-2, with TRBD1 matching 7 bases. The CDR3 has 17 amino acids. The V and J ends lost 0 bases and 4 bases, in that order; junction bases with no gene match: 12. Germline values: CDR1 SGHRS, CDR2 YFSETQ. This CDR3 reads CASSLDGDRRMTYGYTF. Here the CDR3 DNA reads TGCGCCAGCAGCTTGGATGGGGACAGACGTATGACCTATGGCTACACCTTC.

J is TRBJ2-2 and V is TRBV7-7; 11 bases are a match to TRBD2. V shed 3 bases and J 4 bases; nucleotides not matched to a gene: 4. Germline V gene lookup returns CDR1 SSHAT and CDR2 FNYEAQ (reference sequence). The CDR3 sequence is 16 residues long. CDR3 residues: CASSFDGTSGTGELFF. CDR3 DNA sequence: TGTGCCAGCAGCTTCGACGGGACTAGCGGCACCGGGGAGCTGTTTTTT.

This sequence joins TRBV5-1 and TRBJ1-1; 7 nucleotides align to TRBD1. The CDR3 is made up of 14 amino acids. Germline assignment: CDR1 SGHRS and CDR2 YFSETQ. The V and J ends lost 5 bases and 1 base, in that order; junction bases with no gene match: 5. CDR3 nucleotide sequence: TGCGCCAGCAGGTCTTGGACAGGGAACACTGAAGCTTTCTTT. This encodes CASRSWTGNTEAFF.

This chain uses TRBV4-2 with TRBJ2-3; 8 bases map to TRBD2. Trimming removed 4 bases from V and 0 bases from J; junction bases left unmatched: 6. The CDR3 contains 16 residues. CDR1 and CDR2 from the germline V gene are LGHNA and YNFKEQ. The CDR3, as DNA: TGTGCCAGCAGCCCCGTTTTAGCGGGAAGCACAGATACGCAGTATTTT. Protein sequence: CASSPVLAGSTDTQYF.

The chain has TRBV18 and TRBJ2-7; the match to TRBD1 covers 7 bases. With V trimmed by 3 bases and J by 3 bases, 5 bases remained unmatched. The CDR3 runs 14 residues. The germline CDR1 and CDR2 sequences are KGHSH and LQKENI. As DNA, the CDR3 is TGTGCCAGCTCACCGCCTGGGACAGTCTACGAGCAGTACTTC. It is translated as CASSPPGTVYEQYF.

The CDR3 DNA is TGTGCCAGCAGCTCTACTAGTAACTCCTACGAGCAGTACTTC. Its protein product is CASSSTSNSYEQYF. The chain has TRBV5-4 and TRBJ2-7, with D tentatively TRBD2 (5 bases). Trimming stripped 3 bases from V and 0 bases from J, with 10 bases between. This CDR3 contains 14 residues. Germline CDR1 reads SGHNT; CDR2 reads YYREEE (reference sequence).

The chain uses TRBV5-1 and TRBJ2-3, with D unresolved. Trimming shortened V by 3 bases and J by 4 bases, and 6 bases separated the two germline ends. CDR1 and CDR2 from the germline V gene are SGHRS and YFSETQ. The CDR3 consists of 12 residues. The CDR3 nucleotides read TGCGCCAGCAGCTCGGTTGCAGATACGCAGTATTTT. Translation: CASSSVADTQYF.

The chain is built from TRBV5-1 and TRBJ1-1; D ambiguous. V lost 4 bases and J lost 7, with 14 bases in between. Germline CDR1 and CDR2: SGHRS and YFSETQ. CDR3 length equals 13 residues. Written as DNA, the CDR3 is TGCGCCAGCAGCCCGGACCCCGGGAATGAAGCTTTCTTT. It is translated as CASSPDPGNEAFF.

Comments on this clone: The junction shows a germline mismatch at one end, possibly a read error. The J gene is TRBJ1-2, the V gene TRBV5-5; the D gene is possibly TRBD1 (5 bases). Germline loops: CDR1 SGHKS, CDR2 YYEKEE (reference sequence). CDR3 length: 15 residues. The CDR3: CASSQDLGLEYGYTF. The CDR3 DNA follows: TGCGCCAGCAGCCAAGATCTGGGACTCGAATATGGCTACACCTTC.

This clone appeared a few times. This chain joins TRBV2 and TRBJ2-7; TRBD1 is a possible D gene (6 bases). Deletions cut 7 bases from V and 0 bases from J, with 16 bases between. This CDR3 has 15 residues. From germline, CDR1 is SNHLY and CDR2 FYNNEI. The CDR3 DNA sequence: TGTGCCAGCATCCACAGGGAAGGGGTCTCCTACGAGCAGTACTTC. This codes for CASIHREGVSYEQYF.

This clone was seen a few times. This chain connects TRBV7-9 to TRBJ2-7; 12 bases are shared with TRBD2. Per germline, CDR1 SEHNR and CDR2 FQNEAQ (reference sequence). Trimming removed 4 bases from V and 6 bases from J; junction bases left unmatched: 10. The CDR3 is 16 residues long. CDR3 DNA: TGTGCCAGCAGCTCAGGACTAGCGGGAATCTTTGGCGAGCAGTACTTC. Its protein is CASSSGLAGIFGEQYF.

This clone was counted only a few times. V gene TRBV18 combines with J gene TRBJ1-1; the D gene is possibly TRBD1 (5 bases). Germline CDR1 KGHSH, CDR2 LQKENI. The V end was cut by 2 bases, the J end by 7 bases, with 11 bases between. The CDR3 extends over 13 amino acids. The CDR3 DNA is TGTGCCAGCTCACCAACAGGTGAACATGAAGCTTTCTTT. Amino acid sequence: CASSPTGEHEAFF.